Presented here are 27 T cell receptor beta chains from one specimen sequenced in a study of blood T cell repertoires in COVID-19. Sequenced by immunoSEQ multiplex PCR; TCRdb stores in-frame clones only, minus some. The table has 250,000 to 400,000 clones, almost 90% seen once; the top ten hold roughly 2.9%. Sequenced sample: peripheral blood. These TCRs come from a woman in her 30s with COVID-19, enrolled during active disease.

The rearrangement links TRBV9 to TRBJ2-7; TRBD1 agrees at 10 bases. The CDR3 extends over 15 amino acids. Germline CDR1 is SGDLS and CDR2 is YYNGEE. J gave up 3 bases and V 3 bases, and 6 bases lay outside the gene matches. CDR3 sequence (DNA): TGTGCCAGCAGCGCGGGGACAGGGGAAATCTACGAGCAGTACTTC. It translates to CASSAGTGEIYEQYF.

This clone is a singleton in its sample. The J gene is TRBJ2-1, the V gene TRBV24-1, with D perhaps matching TRBD2 (6 bases). CDR3 length: 15 residues. V was trimmed by 3 bases and J by 6 bases, leaving 14 bases between them. Germline lookup yields CDR1 KGHDR and CDR2 SFDVKD. The CDR3 DNA follows: TGTGCCACCAGTGATCCGGGGAGGTTGGTCAATGAGCAGTTCTTC. This translates into CATSDPGRLVNEQFF.

This chain connects TRBV7-9 to TRBJ1-1, with D perhaps TRBD1 (5 bases). The CDR3 is 12 residues long. Germline V gene lookup returns CDR1 SEHNR and CDR2 FQNEAQ (reference sequence). V was cut by 11 bases and J by 5 bases, with 15 bases left in between. This CDR3 reads CALLGGKTEAFF. The CDR3 DNA is TGTGCCCTCTTGGGGGGGAAAACTGAAGCTTTCTTT.

V is TRBV2 and J is TRBJ2-3, with 12 nucleotides matching TRBD2. This CDR3 contains 15 residues. Per the germline V gene, CDR1 is SNHLY and CDR2 is FYNNEI. V was clipped by 6 bases and J by 5 bases; unmatched bases: 6. The CDR3: CASRPTSGRLDTQYF. The DNA of the CDR3 is TGTGCCAGCAGACCGACTAGCGGGAGACTAGATACGCAGTATTTT.

The chain uses TRBV11-2 and TRBJ1-2; the D is unclear. V shed 5 bases and J shed 4 bases, with 17 bases lying between them. Germline loops: CDR1 SGHAT, CDR2 FQNNGV. The CDR3 is 15 amino acids. The CDR3 DNA reads TGTGCCAGCAGCCCCCTCCGGGAAAGAACCTATGGCTACACCTTC. Protein sequence: CASSPLRERTYGYTF. Combining the CDR3 with reference TRBV11-2 and TRBJ1-2 gives the whole variable domain EAGVAQSPRYKIIEKRQSVAFWCNPISGHATLYWYQQILGQGPKLLIQFQNNGVVDDSQLPKDRFSAERLKGVDSTLKIQPAKLEDSAVYLCASSPLRERTYGYTFGSGTRLTVV.

The CDR3 region is CASSEPGTGIYEQYF. CDR3 DNA: TGTGCCAGCAGCGAGCCGGGGACAGGGATCTACGAGCAGTACTTC. The chain has TRBV28 and TRBJ2-7; 9 positions agree with TRBD1. The CDR3 contains 15 residues. Germline loops: CDR1 MDHEN, CDR2 SYDVKM. The V and J ends lost 6 bases and 3 bases, in that order; junction bases with no gene match: 9.

The chain combines TRBV10-1 with TRBJ1-2, with 7 positions matching TRBD1. This CDR3 comprises 15 residues. The V and J ends lost 3 bases and 4 bases, in that order; junction bases with no gene match: 8. Germline CDR1 is WNHNN and CDR2 is SYGVQD (reference sequence). The CDR3 region is CASSDRSTGSYGYTF. The CDR3 DNA reads as TGCGCCAGCAGTGATAGATCGACAGGGAGCTATGGCTACACCTTC.

The rearrangement joins TRBV2 to TRBJ1-4; D is uncertain. Deletions cut 4 bases from V and 7 bases from J, with 10 bases between. This CDR3 is 13 amino acids long. The germline V gene has CDR1 SNHLY and CDR2 FYNNEI. The CDR3 here is CASSVRWSEKLFF. The CDR3 nucleotides read TGTGCCAGCAGTGTTCGATGGAGTGAAAAACTGTTTTTT.

V gene TRBV2 combines with J gene TRBJ1-4; possible D gene TRBD1, 5 bases. In germline, CDR1 is SNHLY, CDR2 FYNNEI. CDR3 length: 17 residues. V shed 2 bases and J shed 7 bases, with 20 bases lying between them. CDR3 amino acids: CASSELGWGELSEKLFF. The CDR3 DNA reads as TGTGCCAGCAGTGAATTGGGTTGGGGCGAGTTAAGTGAAAAACTGTTTTTT.

The genes are TRBV4-2 and TRBJ1-1; D might be TRBD1 (6 bases). CDR1 and CDR2 from the germline V gene are LGHNA and YNFKEQ. Trimming stripped 1 base from V and 2 bases from J, with 11 bases between. The CDR3 sequence is 15 residues long. CDR3 nucleotides: TGTGCCAGCAGCCAAGGATCAGGGGCCAACACTGAAGCTTTCTTT. This gives the protein CASSQGSGANTEAFF.

The chain links TRBV5-1 to TRBJ1-4, with TRBD1 matching over 9 bases. Germline CDR1 reads SGHRS; CDR2 reads YFSETQ. The CDR3 is 16 residues long. J lost 7 bases, V lost 4 bases, and 11 bases had no gene match. The CDR3 loop reads CASSINPGQGGEKLFF. The CDR3 DNA reads as TGCGCCAGCAGCATAAATCCGGGACAGGGTGGTGAAAAACTGTTTTTT.

The V gene is TRBV6-5, the J gene TRBJ2-1; 9 nucleotides line up with TRBD1. Germline CDR1 and CDR2: MNHEY and SVGAGI. With V trimmed by 2 bases and J by 6 bases, 5 bases remained unmatched. This CDR3 spans 15 amino acids. Written as DNA, the CDR3 is TGTGCCAGCAGTTACGCGGGACAGGGAGGCAATGAGCAGTTCTTC. Translated: CASSYAGQGGNEQFF.

This clone has more than one count but fewer than ten. The junction differs from germline at one of its ends, possibly a read error. V is TRBV19 and J is TRBJ2-2, with D possibly matching TRBD1 (6 bases). Germline-derived CDR1 and CDR2 are LNHDA and SQIVND (reference sequence). The CDR3 contains 13 residues. The CDR3 protein is CASRITGTGELFF. CDR3 bases: TGTGCCAGTCGTATAACAGGGACCGGGGAGCTGTTTTTT.

The chain has TRBV6-1 and TRBJ1-2; D gene unclear. Looked up from germline, CDR1 is MNHNS and CDR2 is SASEGT. The CDR3 is made up of 13 amino acids. Deletions cut 1 base from V and 7 bases from J, with 10 bases between. The chain's CDR3 is CASSEGRVGGYTF. DNA of the CDR3: TGTGCCAGCAGTGAAGGGAGGGTCGGTGGCTACACCTTC.

The V call is TRBV6-5, the J call TRBJ2-7; 12 bases fit TRBD2. The CDR3 is 15 amino acids. After removal of 0 bases from V and 6 bases from J, the junction contained 3 bases not matched to a gene. Germline CDR1 and CDR2: MNHEY and SVGAGI. For the CDR3, the DNA is TGTGCCAGCAGTTACTCGAGACTAGCGGGAGCCGAGCAGTACTTC. It is translated as CASSYSRLAGAEQYF.

The chain carries TRBV6-2 or TRBV6-3 and TRBJ2-3; TRBD2 matches 8 bases. The CDR3 extends over 14 amino acids. Per germline, CDR1 MNHEY and CDR2 SVGEGT. Trimming at V came to 5 bases and at J to 3 bases, leaving 4 bases not matched to a gene. The CDR3 here is CASSLAGGTDTQYF. CDR3 bases: TGTGCCAGCAGTCTAGCGGGCGGTACAGATACGCAGTATTTT.

Concerning this clone: The sample holds other DNA sequences that translate to the same CDR3. The CDR3 region has the DNA TGTGCCAGCAGCCCCCGGGGAAACTCCTACAATGAGCAGTTCTTC. This translates into CASSPRGNSYNEQFF. The chain has TRBV7-9 and TRBJ2-1; D might be TRBD2 (5 bases). This CDR3 has 15 residues. The V end lost 5 bases, the J end lost 0 bases, and 11 bases lay between the germline ends. From germline, CDR1 is SEHNR and CDR2 FQNEAQ (reference sequence).

This rearrangement joins TRBV9 to TRBJ2-2; D may be TRBD1 (6 bases). The CDR3 totals 15 residues. V shed 0 bases and J shed 7 bases, with 13 bases lying between them. The V gene's germline CDR1 is SGDLS and CDR2 YYNGEE. The CDR3 here is CASSVGGLAIGELFF. The CDR3 region has the DNA TGTGCCAGCAGCGTAGGGGGGCTAGCTATCGGGGAGCTGTTTTTT.

This clone occurred a few times. This chain connects TRBV29-1 to TRBJ1-1; D may be TRBD1 (5 bases). Trimming took off 8 bases at V and 1 base at J, with 14 bases between the two ends. The V gene's germline CDR1 is SQVTM and CDR2 ANQGSEA. The CDR3 runs 13 residues. CDR3 in amino acids: CSTGQGQNTEAFF. The CDR3 DNA reads as TGCAGCACAGGCCAGGGCCAGAACACTGAAGCTTTCTTT.

The V gene is TRBV6-4, the J gene TRBJ1-6, with TRBD1 matching over 10 bases. CDR1 and CDR2 (germline): MRHNA, SNTAGT. V shed 0 bases and J 10 bases; nucleotides not matched to a gene: 0. CDR3 length: 14 amino acids. DNA of the CDR3: TGTGCCAGCAGTGACTCGACAGGGGGCTCACCCCTCCACTTT. Amino acids: CASSDSTGGSPLHF.

V gene TRBV4-2 combines with J gene TRBJ2-2; the match to TRBD2 covers 10 bases. The germline V gene has CDR1 LGHNA and CDR2 YNFKEQ. The CDR3 loop spans 16 amino acids. With 0 bases clipped from V and 6 bases from J, the junction kept 4 bases outside the gene matches. The DNA for the CDR3 is TGTGCCAGCAGCCAAGATCCTAGCGGGAGCCCCGGGGAGCTGTTTTTT. It translates to CASSQDPSGSPGELFF.

The genes are TRBV27 and TRBJ2-1; 11 bases match TRBD2. V dropped 8 bases and J dropped 3; count of bases not matched to a gene: 12. This CDR3 is 17 amino acids long. Germline V gene data show CDR1 as MNHEY and CDR2 as SMNVEV (reference sequence). DNA for the CDR3: TGTGCCAGCGCTAGTGGTCCGGGACTAGCGGTCTACAATGAGCAGTTCTTC. Residues: CASASGPGLAVYNEQFF.

The chain couples TRBV7-9 to TRBJ1-1, with a possible D match to TRBD1 (5 bases). V was pared by 2 bases and J by 4 bases, with 11 bases between. CDR1 and CDR2 (germline): SEHNR, FQNEAQ (reference sequence). The CDR3 spans 14 residues. The CDR3 region has the DNA TGTGCCAGCAGCTTAAAAGGGGATATCACTGAAGCTTTCTTT. This codes for CASSLKGDITEAFF.

This clone was counted only a few times. The chain has TRBV6-5 and TRBJ1-1; perhaps TRBD1 as D (6 bases). Between the trimmed V and J ends, which lost 7 bases and 6 bases, there was a span of 15 bases. Germline CDR1 MNHEY, CDR2 SVGAGI. CDR3 size: 13 residues. CDR3 in DNA: TGTGCCAGCACCAGCGCAGGGGTCTCTGAAGCTTTCTTT. Protein sequence: CASTSAGVSEAFF.

This clone was seen once. The chain recombines TRBV7-6 with TRBJ1-6; D perhaps matches TRBD1 (6 bases). CDR3 length equals 15 residues. V lost 1 base and J lost 8, with 12 bases in between. Germline assignment: CDR1 SGHVS and CDR2 FNYEAQ. The CDR3 sequence is CASSLDRRGHSPLHF. In DNA, the CDR3 is TGTGCCAGCAGCTTAGATCGCAGGGGACATTCACCCCTCCACTTT.

This chain uses TRBV3-1 (or the pseudogene TRBV3-2) with TRBJ1-2, with TRBD1 matching 7 bases. Germline CDR1 and CDR2: LGHDT and YNNKEL (reference sequence). This CDR3 contains 15 residues. Trimming took 1 base from V and 2 from J; bases not matched to a gene: 4. CDR3 in amino acids: CASSQGAGGNYGYTF. In DNA form, the CDR3 reads TGTGCCAGCAGCCAAGGCGCAGGGGGGAACTATGGCTACACCTTC.

The J gene is TRBJ2-5, the V gene TRBV6-6; 10 bases map to TRBD1. In germline, CDR1 is MNHNY, CDR2 SVGAGI (reference sequence). The CDR3 is made up of 14 amino acids. V gave up 4 bases and J gave up 6 bases; unmatched junction bases: 5. The CDR3 loop is CASSSRTGGKTQYF. Written as DNA, the CDR3 is TGTGCCAGCAGTTCCCGGACAGGGGGAAAGACCCAGTACTTC.